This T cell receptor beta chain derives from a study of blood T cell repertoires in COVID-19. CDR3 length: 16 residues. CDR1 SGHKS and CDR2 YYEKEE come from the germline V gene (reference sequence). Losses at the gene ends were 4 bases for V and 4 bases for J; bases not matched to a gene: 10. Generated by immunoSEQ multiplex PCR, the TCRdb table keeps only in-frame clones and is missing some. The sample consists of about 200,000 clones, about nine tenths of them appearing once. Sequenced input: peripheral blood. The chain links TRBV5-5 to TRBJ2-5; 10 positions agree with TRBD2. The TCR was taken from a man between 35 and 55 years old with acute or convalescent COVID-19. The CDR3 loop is CASSTTPSGGVETQYF. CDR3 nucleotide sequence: TGTGCCAGCAGCACGACACCTAGCGGGGGAGTAGAGACCCAGTACTTC.